The T cell receptor beta chain described here comes from a study of CD8+ T cells in alopecia areata. Study findings and constraints: The study found that many expanded lesional clones persisted in scalp and blood during tofacitinib. Affected scalp, especially in alopecia totalis/universalis, had a higher clonality than normal scalp did. It was less clear whether patients shared TCRs than it was in mice, possibly because of HLA. Scalp clonality, together with expanded CD8+ clones among the top 100, fell significantly with tofacitinib.

Sequencing used cDNA as its template, made by extracting RNA and reverse transcribing it. Sequencing was performed with immunoSEQ multiplex PCR; in TCRdb, only in-frame clones are kept and a portion is missing. This table has about 200,000 clones, nearly 60% appearing once. On this clone: Antigen unknown.

Treatment indicated: oral pan-JAK inhibitor, 5-10 mg twice daily. CDR3 length: 17 residues. V was clipped by 2 bases and J by 6 bases, with 23 bases between them. CDR1 SGHTA and CDR2 FQGNSA come from the germline V gene. The sequenced sample was CD4+ T cells sorted from blood, obtained at week 24, from a patient treated with tofacitinib. This clonotype was obtained from a human donor with alopecia areata. The V gene is TRBV7-2, the J gene TRBJ2-7; D is unclear. CDR3 sequence (DNA): TGTGCCAGCAGCTTAAATCCGTATACCCCTGCTATGGCCGAGCAGTACTTC. It yields the protein CASSLNPYTPAMAEQYF.